This record concerns one T cell receptor (beta chain) sequence. These data originate in a study of CD8+ T cells in alopecia areata. Alopecia areata patients gave lesional scalp punch biopsies and peripheral blood samples. cDNA serving as the sequencing template came from extracted, reverse transcribed RNA. Sequenced by immunoSEQ multiplex PCR; TCRdb stores in-frame clones only, minus some. The top ten clones hold 0.75% to 0.8% of a sample with some 95,000 clones, 35% to 50% of them seen once. The CDR3 totals 15 residues. J gave up 1 base and V 3 bases, and 3 bases lay outside the gene matches. From germline, CDR1 is MDHEN and CDR2 SYDVKM.

The sequenced sample was CD4+ T cells sorted from blood. The clonotype originates from a human donor with alopecia areata. This chain uses TRBV28 with TRBJ2-3; 8 bases align to TRBD2. CDR3 sequence reads: CASSFASGRTDTQYF. The DNA for the CDR3 is TGTGCCAGCAGTTTTGCTAGCGGGCGCACAGATACGCAGTATTTT.